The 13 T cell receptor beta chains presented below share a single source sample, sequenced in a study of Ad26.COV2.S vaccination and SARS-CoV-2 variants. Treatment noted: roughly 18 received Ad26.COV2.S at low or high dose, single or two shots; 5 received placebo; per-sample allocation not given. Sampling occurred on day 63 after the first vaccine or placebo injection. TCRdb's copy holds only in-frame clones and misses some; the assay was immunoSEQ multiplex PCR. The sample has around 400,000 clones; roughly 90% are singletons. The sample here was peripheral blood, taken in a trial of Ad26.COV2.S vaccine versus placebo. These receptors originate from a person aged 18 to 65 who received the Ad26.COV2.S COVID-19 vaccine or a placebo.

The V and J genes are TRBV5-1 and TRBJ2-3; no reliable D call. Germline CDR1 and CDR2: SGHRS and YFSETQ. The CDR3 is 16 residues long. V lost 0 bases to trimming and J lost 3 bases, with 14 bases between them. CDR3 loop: CASSLALRVETDTQYF. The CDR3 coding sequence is TGCGCCAGCAGCTTGGCCCTCCGAGTGGAGACAGATACGCAGTATTTT. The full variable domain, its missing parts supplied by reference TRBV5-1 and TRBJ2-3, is KAGVTQTPRYLIKTRGQQVTLSCSPISGHRSVSWYQQTPGQGLQFLFEYFSETQRNKGNFPGRFSGRQFSNSRSEMNVSTLELGDSALYLCASSLALRVETDTQYFGPGTRLTVL.

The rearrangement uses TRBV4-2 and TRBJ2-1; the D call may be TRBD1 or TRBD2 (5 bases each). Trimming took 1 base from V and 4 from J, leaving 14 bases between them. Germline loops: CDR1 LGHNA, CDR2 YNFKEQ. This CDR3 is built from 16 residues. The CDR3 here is CASSQVPGTIYNEQFF. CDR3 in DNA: TGTGCCAGCAGCCAAGTCCCCGGGACCATATACAATGAGCAGTTCTTC.

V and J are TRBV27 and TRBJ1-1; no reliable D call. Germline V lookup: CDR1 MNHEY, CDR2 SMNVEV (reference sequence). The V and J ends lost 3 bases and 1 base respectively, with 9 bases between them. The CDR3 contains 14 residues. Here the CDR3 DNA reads TGTGCCAGCAGTTTCGGCAGCCCGAACACTGAAGCTTTCTTT. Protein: CASSFGSPNTEAFF.

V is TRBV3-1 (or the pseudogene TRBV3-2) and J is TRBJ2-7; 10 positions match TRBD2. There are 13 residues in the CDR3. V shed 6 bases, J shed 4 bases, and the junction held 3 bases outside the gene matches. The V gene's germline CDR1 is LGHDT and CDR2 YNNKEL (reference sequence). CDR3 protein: CASRASGSYEQYF. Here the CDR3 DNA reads TGTGCCAGCAGAGCTAGCGGGAGTTACGAGCAGTACTTC.

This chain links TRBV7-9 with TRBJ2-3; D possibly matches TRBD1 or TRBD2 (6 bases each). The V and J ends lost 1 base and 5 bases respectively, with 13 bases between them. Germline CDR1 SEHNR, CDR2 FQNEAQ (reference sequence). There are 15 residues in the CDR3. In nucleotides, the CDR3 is TGTGCCAGCAGCTTAGTAACGGGGGCGGTAGATACGCAGTATTTT. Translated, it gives CASSLVTGAVDTQYF.

The CDR3 is CASSLNPGSTYNEQFF. The CDR3 DNA reads as TGTGCCAGCAGCTTAAACCCGGGATCGACCTACAATGAGCAGTTCTTC. The chain links TRBV7-3 to TRBJ2-1; TRBD2 might be the D (5 bases). CDR1 SGHTA and CDR2 FQGTGA come from the germline V gene. There are 16 residues in the CDR3. V was trimmed by 1 base and J by 2 bases, leaving 12 bases between them. Supplemented by reference TRBV7-3 and TRBJ2-1, the full variable domain reads GAGVSQTPSNKVTEKGKYVELRCDPISGHTALYWYRQSLGQGPEFLIYFQGTGAADDSGLPNDRFFAVRPEGSVSTLKIQRTERGDSAVYLCASSLNPGSTYNEQFFGPGTRLTVL.

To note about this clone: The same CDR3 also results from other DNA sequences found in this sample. CDR3 residues: CASSPQGDEKLFF. CDR3 DNA sequence: TGTGCCAGCTCACCTCAAGGGGATGAAAAACTGTTTTTT. The V and J genes are TRBV18 and TRBJ1-4, with a tentative D call TRBD1 (5 bases). The CDR3 length is 13 residues. Trimming removed 3 bases at V and 6 bases at J, with 8 bases between. Germline CDR1 reads KGHSH; CDR2 reads LQKENI.

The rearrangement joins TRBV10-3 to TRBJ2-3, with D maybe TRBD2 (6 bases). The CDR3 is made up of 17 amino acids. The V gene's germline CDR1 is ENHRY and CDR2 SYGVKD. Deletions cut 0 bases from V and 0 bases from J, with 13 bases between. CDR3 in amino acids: CAISESGGISSTDTQYF. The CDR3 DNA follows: TGTGCCATCAGTGAGTCGGGCGGGATTTCTAGCACAGATACGCAGTATTTT.

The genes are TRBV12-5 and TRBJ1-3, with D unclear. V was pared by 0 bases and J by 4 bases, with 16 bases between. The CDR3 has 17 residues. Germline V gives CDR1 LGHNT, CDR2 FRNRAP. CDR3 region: CASGLVSEGPVGNTIYF. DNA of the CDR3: TGTGCTAGTGGTTTGGTTTCGGAAGGCCCCGTGGGAAACACCATATATTTT.

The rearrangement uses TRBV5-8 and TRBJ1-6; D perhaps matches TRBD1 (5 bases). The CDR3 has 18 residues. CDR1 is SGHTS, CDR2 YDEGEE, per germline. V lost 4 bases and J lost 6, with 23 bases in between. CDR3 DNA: TGTGCCAGCAGCGAGGAAGTTTTCGTGGGGCAGCGTAATTCACCCCTCCACTTT. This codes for CASSEEVFVGQRNSPLHF.

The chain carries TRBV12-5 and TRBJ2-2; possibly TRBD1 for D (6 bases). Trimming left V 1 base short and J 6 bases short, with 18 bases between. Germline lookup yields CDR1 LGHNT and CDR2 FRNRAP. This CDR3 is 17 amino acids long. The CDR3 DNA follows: TGTGCTAGTGGTTTGGGTAGGGGGAGTGTGTCCGCCGGGGAGCTGTTTTTT. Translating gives CASGLGRGSVSAGELFF.

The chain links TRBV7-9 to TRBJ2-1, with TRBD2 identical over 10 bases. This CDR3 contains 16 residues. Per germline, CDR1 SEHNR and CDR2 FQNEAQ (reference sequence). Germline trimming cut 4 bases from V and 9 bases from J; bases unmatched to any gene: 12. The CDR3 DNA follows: TGTGCCAGCAGCTGGGTCGAGCGGGAGGGCCTTAGTGAGCAGTTCTTC. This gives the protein CASSWVEREGLSEQFF.

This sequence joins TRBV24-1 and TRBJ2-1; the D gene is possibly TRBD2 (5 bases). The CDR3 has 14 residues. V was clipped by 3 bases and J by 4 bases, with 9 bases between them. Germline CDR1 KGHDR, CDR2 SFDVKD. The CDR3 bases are TGTGCCACCAGTGATCCTAGCTTGTACAATGAGCAGTTCTTC. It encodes CATSDPSLYNEQFF.